This T cell receptor (beta chain) is drawn from a study of regulatory T cells in long-lasting Graves disease. General study results and limits: Persistent Graves' patients had lower TCR diversity than newly diagnosed ones.

Time point of the sample: newly diagnosed GD, antithyroid drugs for less than 3 months. The TCR library was made from RNA extracted from PBMCs. Trimming at V came to 8 bases and at J to 7 bases, leaving 14 bases not matched to a gene. From germline, CDR1 is ENHRY and CDR2 SYGVKD. The CDR3 runs 16 residues. In building TCR beta libraries, iRepertoire HTBI primers were used together with Arm-PCR of CDR3 regions. Original analysis: Segment identification across samples yielded roughly 62 TRBV and some 13 TRBJ segments. Using its own MiXCR run on the multiplex PCR reads, TCRdb lists one record per CDR3 protein. TCRdb's processing, not the authors' own work, is the source of the V and J calls. This table has 450,000 to 650,000 distinct CDR3 sequences, 15% to 20% appearing once. Notes on this clonotype: As yet, its antigen is unknown.

The same sample was also studied in work on T cells in Graves' hyperthyroidism and ophthalmopathy. In that study: First-round RT-PCR targeting the TCR CDR3 was performed with the HTBI primer set. Most thyroid clonotypes that were expanded above 0.001 also turned up in blood.

The chain combines TRBV10-3 with TRBJ1-6; 7 bases agree with TRBD1. This TCR was recovered from a woman aged 40-60 years with Graves disease. The sequencing here drew on peripheral blood mononuclear cells (PBMCs), taken at new diagnosis, from a patient treated with antithyroid drugs. CDR3 in amino acids: CAIRQPPGTDNSPLHF. The CDR3 DNA is TGTGCCATCCGACAACCCCCCGGGACAGACAATTCACCCCTCCACTTT.